This T cell receptor beta chain was identified in a study of resident and recirculating memory T cells in vitiligo. General study findings and limits: Different lesions suggested infiltration by different T cell clones.

The V gene lost 4 bases and the J gene lost 6 bases, with 12 bases spanning the gap. The germline V gene encodes CDR1 MNHNS and CDR2 SASEGT. This CDR3 region has 13 residues. Profiled with immunoSEQ multiplex PCR; TCRdb holds only in-frame clones, not every one. This sample has around 76,000 clones, with 91% found just once. Only one count was recorded for this clone. Its cognate antigen is unknown. V usage is TRBV6-1 and J usage is TRBJ1-2; no definite D call. Sequencing used blood. The clonotype originates from a male donor with vitiligo. CDR3 protein: CASSARLFDGYTF. The DNA of the CDR3 is TGTGCCAGCAGTGCGCGGCTATTTGATGGCTACACCTTC.